The 8 T cell receptor beta chains presented below share a single source sample, sequenced in a study of CD8+CD57+ T cells in acquired aplastic anemia. Selection for sequencing was limited to patients who had shown CD8+CD57+ cell expansion by flow cytometry. It was genomic DNA that served as the template for profiling TCR beta VDJ and CDR3. TCRdb ran MiXCR on the reads and lists one entry per CDR3 protein. Of over 250,000 distinct CDR3 sequences in the sample, 56% were seen once. The sample consisted of sorted CD4+, CD8+, or CD8+CD57+ T cells (not recorded which) from PBMCs. The source is a human donor with aplastic anemia.

On this clonotype: Compared with germline, one end of the junction differs, possibly owing to a read error. The rearrangement joins TRBV7-9 to TRBJ2-7, with a tentative D call TRBD1 (7 bases). The V gene's germline CDR1 is SEHNR and CDR2 FQNEAQ (reference sequence). The CDR3 has 15 amino acids. CDR3 sequence reads: CASSLVGGRGYEQYF. DNA for the CDR3: TGTGCCAGCAGTTTAGTCGGGGGCAGGGGGTACGAGCAGTACTTC.

This clonotype was observed at least ten times. The chain combines TRBV10-3 with TRBJ2-5; TRBD1 matches at 7 bases. Trimming at V came to 6 bases and at J to 1 base, leaving 2 bases not matched to a gene. There are 13 residues in the CDR3. Germline CDR1 is ENHRY and CDR2 is SYGVKD. Here the CDR3 DNA reads TGTGCCATCAGGGGGACAGTCCAAGAGACCCAGTACTTC. Its translation: CAIRGTVQETQYF.

This chain joins TRBV25-1 and TRBJ1-6; tentatively, D is TRBD1 (6 bases). The CDR3 runs 15 residues. In germline, CDR1 is MGHDK, CDR2 SYGVNS. V was clipped by 7 bases and J by 9 bases, with 19 bases between them. The CDR3 sequence is CASTKDSHPSSPLHF. Written as DNA, the CDR3 is TGTGCCAGCACAAAGGACAGCCACCCTAGTTCACCCCTCCACTTT.

CDR3 sequence (DNA): TGCGCCAGCATTTCCGCAACACCGGGACTAGCGGAACAAGAGACCCAGTACTTC. Amino acid sequence: CASISATPGLAEQETQYF. V gene TRBV10-1 combines with J gene TRBJ2-5, with 11 bases aligning to TRBD2. The CDR3 length is 18 residues. Germline loops: CDR1 WNHNN, CDR2 SYGVQD (reference sequence). Unmatched junction bases numbered 15, after V lost 7 bases and J lost 2 bases.

J is TRBJ2-1 and V is TRBV7-6; 8 bases agree with TRBD1. This CDR3 has 16 amino acids. V shed 4 bases, J shed 9 bases, and the junction held 14 bases outside the gene matches. CDR1 and CDR2 (germline): SGHVS, FNYEAQ. CDR3 nucleotide sequence: TGTGCCAGCAGCTCTCGGACAGGGTCGGTCCCAATTGAGCAGTTCTTC. It is translated as CASSSRTGSVPIEQFF.

This clonotype was detected ten times or more. The V and J genes are TRBV16 and TRBJ2-1; D is perhaps TRBD1 or TRBD2 (5 bases each). This CDR3 is 14 amino acids long. The V gene's germline CDR1 is KGHSY and CDR2 FQNENV. The ends were cut back, 1 base at V and 8 bases at J, with 12 bases in the middle. The CDR3 DNA is TGTGCCAGCAGCCAATTCTCAGGGCGGGATGAGCAGTTCTTC. Translated: CASSQFSGRDEQFF. Complete variable domain (other parts from reference TRBV16 and TRBJ2-1): GEEVAQTPKHLVRGEGQKAKLYCAPIKGHSYVFWYQQVLKNEFKFLISFQNENVFDETGMPKERFSAKCLPNSPCSLEIQATKLEDSAVYFCASSQFSGRDEQFFGPGTRLTVL.

This clonotype was seen only a few times. A much larger clone is a single base away; this may be a read error. The chain joins TRBV7-9 to TRBJ2-3; perhaps TRBD2 as D (5 bases). V gave up 6 bases and J gave up 10 bases, with 26 bases separating them. Germline V CDR1 and CDR2: SEHNR, FQNEAQ (reference sequence). The CDR3 loop spans 16 amino acids. CDR3 region: CASSPRREALIDAQYF. CDR3 sequence (DNA): TGTGCCAGCAGTCCACGACGGGAAGCCCTAATCGATGCGCAGTATTTT. Combining the CDR3 with reference TRBV7-9 and TRBJ2-3 gives the whole variable domain DTGVSQNPRHKITKRGQNVTFRCDPISEHNRLYWYRQTLGQGPEFLTYFQNEAQLEKSRLLSDRFSAERPKGSFSTLEIQRTEQGDSAMYLCASSPRREALIDAQYFGPGTRLTVL.

This clonotype was recorded at least ten times. CDR3 residues: CASSFAGTAFTPGEQYF. The CDR3 DNA is TGTGCCAGCAGTTTCGCCGGGACAGCCTTTACTCCGGGGGAGCAGTACTTC. The V call is TRBV12-3 or TRBV12-4, the J call TRBJ2-7; TRBD1 agrees at 7 bases. Germline trimming cut 3 bases from V and 7 bases from J; bases unmatched to any gene: 18. The CDR3 totals 17 residues.